The 22 T cell receptor beta chains below all came from one sample that was sequenced in a study of beta chain features in type 1 diabetes. All of the isolated RNA was reverse transcribed, so expressed TCRB transcripts were sequenced. Profiled with immunoSEQ multiplex PCR; TCRdb holds only in-frame clones, not every one. The table shows around 400,000 clones, with around 12% occurring only once. Specimen: naive CD4+ T cells from blood. The receptors here all came from a man younger than 30 in good health.

This clone was picked up a small number of times. The chain links TRBV19 to TRBJ2-1; 10 positions agree with TRBD2. The length of the CDR3 is 18 residues. The junction had 9 bases not matched to a gene; V was cut back by 2 bases and J by 2 bases. Germline V gene lookup returns CDR1 LNHDA and CDR2 SQIVND (reference sequence). Here the CDR3 reads CASSIRLAGDIPYNEQFF. The CDR3 coding sequence is TGTGCCAGTAGTATAAGGCTAGCGGGAGATATCCCCTACAATGAGCAGTTCTTC.

V usage is TRBV30 and J usage is TRBJ2-7, with a tentative D call TRBD2 (6 bases). With 4 bases removed from V and 1 base from J, the gap between germline ends came to 11 bases. This CDR3 is built from 13 residues. Germline V gene sequence: CDR1 GTSNPN, CDR2 SVGIG (reference sequence). The CDR3 sequence: CAWMGGISYEQYF. The CDR3 region has the DNA TGTGCCTGGATGGGGGGTATATCCTACGAGCAGTACTTC.

A few counts support this clone. This chain links TRBV7-2 with TRBJ1-6; 8 nucleotides agree with TRBD1. The CDR3 is made up of 15 amino acids. CDR1 is SGHTA, CDR2 FQGNSA, per germline. V dropped 7 bases and J dropped 7; count of bases not matched to a gene: 9. CDR3: CASILGQGGNSPLHF. CDR3 nucleotide sequence: TGTGCCAGCATACTAGGACAGGGAGGGAATTCACCCCTCCACTTT.

V gene TRBV19 combines with J gene TRBJ2-7, with D perhaps matching TRBD2 (6 bases). The CDR3 runs to 14 residues. The ends were cut back, 4 bases at V and 3 bases at J, with 13 bases in the middle. The germline V gene has CDR1 LNHDA and CDR2 SQIVND (reference sequence). As DNA, the CDR3 is TGTGCCAGTAGTACGACGGGGGTAGGCTACGAGCAGTACTTC. This translates into CASSTTGVGYEQYF.

The rearrangement joins TRBV5-4 to TRBJ1-2; 8 nucleotides line up with TRBD1. The junction had 8 bases not matched to a gene; V was cut back by 5 bases and J by 8 bases. Germline loops: CDR1 SGHNT, CDR2 YYREEE (reference sequence). The CDR3 spans 13 residues. CDR3 residues: CASSNRTGRGYTF. CDR3 DNA sequence: TGTGCCAGCAGTAACAGGACAGGGCGAGGCTACACCTTC.

Only a few counts were recorded for this clone. The chain combines TRBV18 with TRBJ1-1; TRBD1 matches at 7 bases. The CDR3 is 15 residues long. V shed 4 bases and J 1 base; nucleotides not matched to a gene: 6. The germline CDR1 and CDR2 sequences are KGHSH and LQKENI. CDR3 sequence reads: CASSLQTGKNTEAFF. CDR3 bases: TGTGCCAGCTCACTACAGACAGGGAAGAACACTGAAGCTTTCTTT.

This clone was detected only a few times. The gene calls are TRBV28 and TRBJ1-3, with D possibly TRBD1 on 6 matching bases. The CDR3 covers 17 residues. The V end lost 2 bases, the J end lost 1 base, and 15 bases lay between the germline ends. Germline CDR1 reads MDHEN; CDR2 reads SYDVKM. The CDR3 protein is CASSLPYGGASGNTIYF. DNA of the CDR3: TGTGCCAGCAGTTTACCCTATGGGGGGGCTTCTGGAAACACCATATATTTT.

V gene TRBV28 combines with J gene TRBJ2-1; 8 bases line up with TRBD2. Germline assignment: CDR1 MDHEN and CDR2 SYDVKM. The junction had 7 bases not matched to a gene; V was cut back by 3 bases and J by 6 bases. The CDR3 contains 15 residues. CDR3: CASSFLRGALNEQFF. The CDR3 DNA reads as TGTGCCAGCAGTTTTTTGCGGGGGGCTCTCAATGAGCAGTTCTTC.

This clone was counted only a few times. The chain couples TRBV30 to TRBJ1-1; weak D call: TRBD1 (5 bases). Trimming removed 3 bases at V and 5 bases at J, with 22 bases between. CDR3 length: 16 amino acids. Germline V CDR1 and CDR2: GTSNPN, SVGIG (reference sequence). The CDR3 sequence is CAWRAARRGLGTEAFF. CDR3 coding DNA: TGTGCCTGGAGGGCGGCCCGGCGGGGCTTGGGTACTGAAGCTTTCTTT.

In nucleotides, the CDR3 is TGTGCCAGCTCCATCCGGGGGAGCGACACTGAAGCTTTCTTT. It specifies CASSIRGSDTEAFF. V gene TRBV7-2 combines with J gene TRBJ1-1, with D possibly being TRBD1 (5 bases). V was trimmed by 8 bases and J by 3 bases, leaving 16 bases between them. The germline V gene encodes CDR1 SGHTA and CDR2 FQGNSA. This CDR3 is 14 amino acids long.

The sample holds a few counts of this clone. This chain connects TRBV7-9 to TRBJ2-5; weak D call: TRBD1 (5 bases). The CDR3 contains 14 residues. The ends were cut back, 3 bases at V and 0 bases at J, with 8 bases in the middle. Germline-derived CDR1 and CDR2 are SEHNR and FQNEAQ (reference sequence). DNA for the CDR3: TGTGCCAGCAGCTTGGGGCGGTACCAAGAGACCCAGTACTTC. This translates into CASSLGRYQETQYF. Full variable domain (rest looked up from reference TRBV7-9 and TRBJ2-5): DTGVSQNPRHKITKRGQNVTFRCDPISEHNRLYWYRQTLGQGPEFLTYFQNEAQLEKSRLLSDRFSAERPKGSFSTLEIQRTEQGDSAMYLCASSLGRYQETQYFGPGTRLLVL.

This clone has more than one count but fewer than ten. The rearrangement uses TRBV9 and TRBJ2-1, with D uncertain. V shed 4 bases and J shed 0 bases, with 5 bases lying between them. The germline V gene encodes CDR1 SGDLS and CDR2 YYNGEE. The CDR3 loop spans 13 amino acids. Here the CDR3 DNA reads TGTGCCAGCAGCCTTAGCTCCTACAATGAGCAGTTCTTC. Translation: CASSLSSYNEQFF.

This chain connects TRBV28 to TRBJ2-3; D call uncertain. V was trimmed by 6 bases and J by 8 bases, leaving 6 bases between them. This CDR3 has 10 residues. CDR1 MDHEN and CDR2 SYDVKM come from the germline V gene. The DNA for the CDR3 is TGTGCCAGCAGCAGATTTACGCAGTATTTT. Translated: CASSRFTQYF.

The J gene is TRBJ1-2, the V gene TRBV19; TRBD1 agrees at 10 bases. Germline V CDR1 and CDR2: LNHDA, SQIVND (reference sequence). This CDR3 spans 14 amino acids. V lost 6 bases and J lost 5; bases outside the gene matches: 6. The CDR3 nucleotides are TGTGCCAGTAGCACCGGGACAGGGGTGTATGGCTACACCTTC. This gives the protein CASSTGTGVYGYTF.

This clone has only a few counts. This chain links TRBV7-2 with TRBJ1-2; D gene ambiguous. From germline, CDR1 is SGHTA and CDR2 FQGNSA. This CDR3 is 13 amino acids long. V shed 6 bases and J shed 8 bases, with 16 bases lying between them. DNA of the CDR3: TGTGCCAGCAGTAGAGATTTTTCTAGAGGCTACACCTTC. Protein: CASSRDFSRGYTF. Full variable domain (outside the CDR3, taken from reference TRBV7-2 and TRBJ1-2): GAGVSQSPSNKVTEKGKDVELRCDPISGHTALYWYRQSLGQGLEFLIYFQGNSAPDKSGLPSDRFSAERTGGSVSTLTIQRTQQEDSAVYLCASSRDFSRGYTFGSGTRLTVV.

This clone was detected a few times. This rearrangement joins TRBV6-5 to TRBJ1-1, with a weak D call TRBD1 (5 bases). The CDR3 length is 12 residues. In germline, CDR1 is MNHEY, CDR2 SVGAGI. The V end was cut by 5 bases, the J end by 9 bases, with 13 bases between. CDR3 nucleotides: TGTGCCAGCAGTATTGGGGGGACTAAAGCTTTCTTT. Translation: CASSIGGTKAFF.

This clone was seen a few times. The chain uses TRBV28 and TRBJ2-7, with TRBD2 identical over 8 bases. Germline-derived CDR1 and CDR2 are MDHEN and SYDVKM. This CDR3 spans 15 amino acids. J lost 3 bases, V lost 6 bases, and 10 bases had no gene match. CDR3 nucleotide sequence: TGTGCCAGCAGCGGGGGCGGAGCGGGGGACTACGAGCAGTACTTC. Translating gives CASSGGGAGDYEQYF.

Regarding this clone: The same CDR3 also results from other DNA sequences found in this sample. The chain links TRBV7-2 to TRBJ2-7; 8 nucleotides agree with TRBD1. This CDR3 contains 14 residues. Looked up from germline, CDR1 is SGHTA and CDR2 is FQGNSA. The trim removed 1 base at V and 3 bases at J, leaving 2 bases unmatched. The CDR3: CASSLGDRGYEQYF. Here the CDR3 DNA reads TGTGCCAGCAGCTTAGGAGACAGGGGCTACGAGCAGTACTTC.

In DNA form, the CDR3 reads TGTGCCAGCAGCTCACTAGCGGGAATAGGTGAGCAGTTCTTC. It is translated as CASSSLAGIGEQFF. This chain links TRBV7-9 with TRBJ2-1; 10 bases align to TRBD2. Unmatched junction bases numbered 6, after V lost 4 bases and J lost 9 bases. The germline CDR1 and CDR2 sequences are SEHNR and FQNEAQ (reference sequence). The CDR3 contains 14 residues.

This clone showed up just a few times. The chain combines TRBV5-1 with TRBJ2-5; D unclear. Per the germline V gene, CDR1 is SGHRS and CDR2 is YFSETQ. V dropped 4 bases and J dropped 1 base, with 5 bases sitting between them. CDR3 length equals 12 residues. In DNA form, the CDR3 reads TGCGCCAGCAGCGATAGCCAAGAGACCCAGTACTTC. This sequence encodes CASSDSQETQYF.

This clone occurred a few times. This sequence joins TRBV7-9 and TRBJ1-2; no clear D gene. CDR1 SEHNR and CDR2 FQNEAQ come from the germline V gene (reference sequence). The CDR3 loop spans 14 amino acids. Trimming stripped 5 bases from V and 1 base from J, with 11 bases between. CDR3 residues: CASSRGIRNYGYTF. CDR3 bases: TGTGCCAGCAGCCGAGGGATACGTAACTATGGCTACACCTTC.

CDR3 region: CIASKGDTGELFF. The CDR3 DNA reads TGCATCGCCTCAAAGGGGGACACCGGGGAGCTGTTTTTT. The gene calls are TRBV29-1 and TRBJ2-2, with D perhaps matching TRBD1 (6 bases). CDR1 is SQVTM and CDR2 is ANQGSEA in the germline V gene. CDR3 length equals 13 residues.